This T cell receptor (beta chain) was captured by sequencing in a study of cytomegalovirus exposure and HLA in healthy donors. As concerns this clone: No antigen is known for it. A junction boundary mismatches the germline segment, possibly from a read error.

Broader study findings: TCR beta V- and J-gene trimming, according to a later analysis, was linked to a missense DCLRE1C variant.

The PCR made use of 60 Vbeta and 13 Jbeta primers. Sequenced by immunoSEQ multiplex PCR; TCRdb stores in-frame clones only, minus some. The sample lists approximately 190,000 clones; over 80% were seen once. Germline loops: CDR1 SSHAT, CDR2 FNYEAQ (reference sequence). The CDR3 sequence is 13 residues long. Sample: PBMCs. This chain connects TRBV7-7 to TRBJ1-5, with D maybe TRBD1 (6 bases). This receptor was obtained from a man aged 30 to 45 in good health and CMV-seronegative. CDR3 nucleotides: TGTGCTAGCAGCTTAGGACAGAATCAGCCCCAGCATTTT. Its translation is CASSLGQNQPQHF.